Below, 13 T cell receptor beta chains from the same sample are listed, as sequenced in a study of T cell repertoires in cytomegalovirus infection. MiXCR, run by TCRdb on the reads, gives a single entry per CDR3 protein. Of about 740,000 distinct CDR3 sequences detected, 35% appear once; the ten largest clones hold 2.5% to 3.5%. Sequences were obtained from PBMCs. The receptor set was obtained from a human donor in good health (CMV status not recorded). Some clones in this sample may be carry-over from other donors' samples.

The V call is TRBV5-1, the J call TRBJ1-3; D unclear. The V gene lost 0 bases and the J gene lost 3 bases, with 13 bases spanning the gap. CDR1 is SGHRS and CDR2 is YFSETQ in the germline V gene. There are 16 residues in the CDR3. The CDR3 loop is CASSLASGFNGNTIYF. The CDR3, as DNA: TGCGCCAGCAGCTTGGCCTCGGGGTTCAATGGAAACACCATATATTTT.

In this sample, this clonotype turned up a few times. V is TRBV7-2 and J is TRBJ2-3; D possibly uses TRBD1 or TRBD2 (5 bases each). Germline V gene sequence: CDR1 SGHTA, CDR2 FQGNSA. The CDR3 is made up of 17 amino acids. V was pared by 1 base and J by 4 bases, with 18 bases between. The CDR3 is CASSLGPGASRADTQYF. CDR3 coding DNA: TGTGCCAGCAGCTTAGGTCCCGGGGCTAGCAGAGCAGATACGCAGTATTTT.

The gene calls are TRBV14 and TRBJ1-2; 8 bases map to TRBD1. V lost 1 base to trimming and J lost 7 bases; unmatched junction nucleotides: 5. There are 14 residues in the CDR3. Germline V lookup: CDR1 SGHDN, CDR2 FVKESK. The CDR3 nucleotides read TGTGCCAGCAGCCAAGTCCAGGGGGCGGTTGGCTACACCTTC. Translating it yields CASSQVQGAVGYTF.

The CDR3 region is CASSRRDSYTGELFF. CDR3 nucleotides: TGTGCCAGCAGCCGCAGGGACTCCTACACCGGGGAGCTGTTTTTT. The rearrangement uses TRBV7-2 and TRBJ2-2, with D possibly being TRBD2 (6 bases). Trimming shortened V by 5 bases and J by 3 bases, and 13 bases separated the two germline ends. The germline CDR1 and CDR2 sequences are SGHTA and FQGNSA. The CDR3 consists of 15 residues. Supplemented by reference TRBV7-2 and TRBJ2-2, the full variable domain reads GAGVSQSPSNKVTEKGKDVELRCDPISGHTALYWYRQSLGQGLEFLIYFQGNSAPDKSGLPSDRFSAERTGGSVSTLTIQRTQQEDSAVYLCASSRRDSYTGELFFGEGSRLTVL.

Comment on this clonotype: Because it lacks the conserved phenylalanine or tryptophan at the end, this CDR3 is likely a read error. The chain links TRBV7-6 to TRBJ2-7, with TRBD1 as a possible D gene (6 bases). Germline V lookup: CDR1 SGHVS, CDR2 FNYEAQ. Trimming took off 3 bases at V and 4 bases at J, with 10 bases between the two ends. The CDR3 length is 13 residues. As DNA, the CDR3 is TGTGCCAGCAGCTTGGACAGTTCGTACGAGCAGTACTCC. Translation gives CASSLDSSYEQYS.

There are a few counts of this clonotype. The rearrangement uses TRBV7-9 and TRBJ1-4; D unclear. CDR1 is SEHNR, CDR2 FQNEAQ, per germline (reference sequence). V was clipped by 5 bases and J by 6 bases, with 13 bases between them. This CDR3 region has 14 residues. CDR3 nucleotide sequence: TGTGCCAGCAGCCCGCCGATTCAGGATGAAAAACTGTTTTTT. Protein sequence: CASSPPIQDEKLFF.

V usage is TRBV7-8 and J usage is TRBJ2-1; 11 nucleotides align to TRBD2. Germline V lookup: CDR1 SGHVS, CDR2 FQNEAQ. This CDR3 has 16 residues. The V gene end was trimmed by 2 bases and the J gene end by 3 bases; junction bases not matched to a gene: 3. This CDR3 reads CASSLTSGSNYNEQFF. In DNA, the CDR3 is TGTGCCAGCAGCTTAACTAGCGGGAGTAACTACAATGAGCAGTTCTTC. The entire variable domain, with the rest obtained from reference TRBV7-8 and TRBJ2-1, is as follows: GAGVSQSPRYKVAKRGQDVALRCDPISGHVSLFWYQQALGQGPEFLTYFQNEAQLDKSGLPSDRFFAERPEGSVSTLKIQRTQQEDSAVYLCASSLTSGSNYNEQFFGPGTRLTVL.

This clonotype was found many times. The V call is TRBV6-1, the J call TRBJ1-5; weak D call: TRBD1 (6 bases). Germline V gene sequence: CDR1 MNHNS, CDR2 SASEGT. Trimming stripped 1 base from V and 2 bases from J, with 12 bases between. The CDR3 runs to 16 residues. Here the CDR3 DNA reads TGTGCCAGCAGTGAAGGGGGGGCCAGCGGCAATCAGCCCCAGCATTTT. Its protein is CASSEGGASGNQPQHF.

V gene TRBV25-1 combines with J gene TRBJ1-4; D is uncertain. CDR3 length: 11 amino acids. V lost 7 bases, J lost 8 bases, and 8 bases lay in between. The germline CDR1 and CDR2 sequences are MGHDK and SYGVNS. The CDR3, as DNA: TGTGCCAGCACCGCCGAGGAAAAACTGTTTTTT. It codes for CASTAEEKLFF.

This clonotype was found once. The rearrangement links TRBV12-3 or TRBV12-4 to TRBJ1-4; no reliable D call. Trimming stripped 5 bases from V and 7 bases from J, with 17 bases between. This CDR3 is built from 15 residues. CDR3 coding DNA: TGTGCCAGCAGTCCCGTAGGAATACAGAGTGAAAAACTGTTTTTT. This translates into CASSPVGIQSEKLFF.

In DNA, the CDR3 is TGTGCCAGCAGTTTATCCGGTACTGGTGAAGGGAACTATGGCTACACCTTC. It specifies CASSLSGTGEGNYGYTF. This chain connects TRBV27 to TRBJ1-2; D is uncertain. The CDR3 totals 17 residues. The germline V gene encodes CDR1 MNHEY and CDR2 SMNVEV (reference sequence). Trimming removed 0 bases from V and 2 bases from J, with 16 bases in between.

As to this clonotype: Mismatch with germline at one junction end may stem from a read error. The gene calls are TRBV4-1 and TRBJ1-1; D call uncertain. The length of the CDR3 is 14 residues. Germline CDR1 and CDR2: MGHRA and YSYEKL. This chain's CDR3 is CASSHLSPHTEALF. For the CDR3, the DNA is TGCGCCAGCAGCCACCTAAGCCCCCACACTGAAGCTTTATTT.

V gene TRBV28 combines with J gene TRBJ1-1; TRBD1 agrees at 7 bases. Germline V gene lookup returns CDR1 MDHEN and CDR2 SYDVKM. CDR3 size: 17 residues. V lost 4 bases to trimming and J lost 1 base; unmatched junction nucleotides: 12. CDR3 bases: TGTGCCAGCAGTTCCGGGTGGGCAGGGGGGCAGAACACTGAAGCTTTCTTT. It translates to CASSSGWAGGQNTEAFF. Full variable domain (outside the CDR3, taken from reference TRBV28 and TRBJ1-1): DVKVTQSSRYLVKRTGEKVFLECVQDMDHENMFWYRQDPGLGLRLIYFSYDVKMKEKGDIPEGYSVSREKKERFSLILESASTNQTSMYLCASSSGWAGGQNTEAFFGQGTRLTVV.